The source of this T cell receptor (beta chain) is a study of CD8+ T cells in alopecia areata. The CDR3 is made up of 12 amino acids. Germline assignment: CDR1 SEHNR and CDR2 FQNEAQ (reference sequence). V was pared by 5 bases and J by 12 bases, with 7 bases of the junction left unmatched. In each case, RNA was isolated and then reverse transcribed into cDNA as the sequencing template. Sequencing used immunoSEQ multiplex PCR; TCRdb keeps in-frame clones, though not all of them. The sample contains some 180,000 clones, 56% of which appear only once. The chain is built from TRBV7-9 and TRBJ1-1; 9 bases fit TRBD1. The sequencing input was CD8+ T cells sorted from blood. The TCR originated in a human donor in good health. CDR3 loop: CASSTGTGFSFF. The CDR3 nucleotides are TGTGCCAGCAGCACCGGGACAGGGTTTTCTTTCTTT.